Below, one T cell receptor (beta chain) is given with its context. No cognate antigen has been identified for it. No clone much larger than this one lies a single base away; base qualities are absent. Trimming takes 4 bases off V and 5 bases off J; junction bases not matched to a gene: 9. CDR1 and CDR2 are drawn from the germline V gene: SGHRS, YFSETQ. The CDR3 numbers 15 residues from cysteine through phenylalanine. Just the 45-base CDR3 DNA is kept, in frame starting at base 1. This sample was included in a study of blood T cell repertoires in COVID-19 (dated by TCRdb to the early 2020s). General notes on the study: The collaborator samples originated in the United States, Italy and Spain and spanned the acute and convalescent phases of COVID-19. The prospective study material was composed of cDNA or gDNA derived from T cells, B-cell-depleted T cells, or PBMCs. The dataset comprised deeply sampled blood TCRbeta repertoires from subjects exposed to, actively infected with, or recovered from COVID-19. The repertoires were released in a freely available public database meant as a resource for research on the immune response to SARS-CoV-2. Samples came from the ongoing ImmuneRACE study (first 160 participants) plus 1,254 subjects from 6 global collaborators. Nearly every sample came with metadata listing a de-identified subject ID, COVID-19 status, age in years and sex. Where HLA class I and class II types were available, the types were taken from metadata supplied by the sample provider, not from assay-based typing. The research as a whole found: The amount of clinical and demographic metadata varied by source and participant and was provided uncurated.

Participants in the prospective study were aged about 18 to 95 years, lived in under 30 United States geographic areas, and enrolled through a virtual design. To assign participants to cohorts, the prospective study relied on clinical history that participants themselves reported in a screening survey and a study questionnaire. ImmuneRACE Cohort 3 recovered participants were defined by two consecutive negative NP/OP PCR tests, healthcare professional clearance, or symptom resolution. In the prospective study, whole blood, serum and a nasopharyngeal or oropharyngeal swab were collected from each participant by mobile phlebotomists. Participants in the prospective study had the option to provide additional blood draws and questionnaires over a roughly 2-month period. Before DNA extraction, blood samples from the prospective study were shipped at room temperature or frozen. TCRbeta CDR3 regions were amplified from genomic DNA by means of the immunoSEQ Assay, a bias-controlled multiplex PCR. The authors processed their data as follows. The number of nucleated cells in each sample was estimated by amplification of reference gene primers within the assay. To quantify the absolute abundance of each unique TCRbeta CDR3 rearrangement, sequence reads were collapsed and filtered. Productive Simpson clonality was computed per sample as the square root of Simpson's diversity index over productive rearrangements. Sourced from immuneACCESS, this table was stored by TCRdb with only in-frame sequences that have V and J called. A share of the clones is absent; for the studies checked, an unresolved V gene accounts for under half, and the remainder has no known explanation. V and J calls and clone size come straight from that table; D and trimming were deduced from the DNA. Within this sample are around 58,000 clones, with 70% to 90% of them counted one time only. The ten largest clonotypes hold over 9% of the sample.

The receptor's source is a woman aged 35 to 49 who had recovered from COVID-19. The specimen sequenced was PBMCs or T cells enriched from blood (not recorded which). This receptor chain uses TRBV5-1 and TRBJ2-5; 9 middle bases align to TRBD1. This receptor carries the CDR3 CASSAGTGSRETQYF. Read as DNA, the sequence is TGCGCCAGCAGCGCCGGGACAGGGAGTAGGGAGACCCAGTACTTC.